This is a list of T cell receptor beta chains from one sample in a study of cytomegalovirus exposure and HLA in healthy donors. Produced via immunoSEQ multiplex PCR; TCRdb's table is partial and in-frame only. The sample lists roughly 120,000 clones, approximately 84% occurring once. Material: PBMCs. These TCRs come from a man aged 40-50 years in good health and CMV-seronegative. CDR3s include the opening cysteine and the closing phenylalanine or tryptophan. A D gene is named only where the DNA matches it firmly. Not every row has a clone size; where given, it reads once, few, many or a size class.

size	D	V	J	DNA	CDR3
.	TRBD2	TRBV4-3	TRBJ2-1	TGCGCCAGCAGCACAACTAGCGGGGGGTTGAATGAGCAGTTCTTC	CASSTTSGGLNEQFF
.	.	TRBV6-5	TRBJ1-4	TGTGCCAGCAGTTACCAGGGGAATGAAAAACTGTTTTTT	CASSYQGNEKLFF
.	.	TRBV7-2	TRBJ1-4	TGTGCCAGCAGCTTCTCTGACAGTAATGAAAAACTGTTTTTT	CASSFSDSNEKLFF
.	TRBD1	TRBV5-1	TRBJ2-1	TGCGCCAGCAGCTTGGGACAGGGGTACAATGAGCAGTTCTTC	CASSLGQGYNEQFF
.	TRBD1	TRBV27	TRBJ1-6	TGTGCCAGCAGTCTCGGGACAGGGCTCGTTTATAATTCACCCCTCCACTTT	CASSLGTGLVYNSPLHF
.	.	TRBV18	TRBJ2-7	TGTGCCAGCTCACCCGTCGGGGCCTACGAGCAGTACTTC	CASSPVGAYEQYF
.	TRBD1	TRBV5-1	TRBJ1-1	TGCGCCAGCAGCTTTGACAGGGGTACTGAAGCTTTCTTT	CASSFDRGTEAFF
.	.	TRBV5-1	TRBJ1-2	TGCGCCAGCAGCTTGGTTAGCGGAGGGGATGGCTACACCTTC	CASSLVSGGDGYTF
.	.	TRBV29-1	TRBJ1-2	TGCAGCTTGATTGGGGCGGATGGCTACACCTTC	CSLIGADGYTF
few	.	TRBV7-9	TRBJ1-1	TGTGCCAGCAGCTTATCAGTGGACACTGAAGCTTTCTTT	CASSLSVDTEAFF
.	TRBD1	TRBV7-6	TRBJ1-5	TGTGCCAGCAGCCAAGGAGGGACAGGCGGGTGGCCCCAGCATTTT	CASSQGGTGGWPQHF
few	.	TRBV7-9	TRBJ2-7	TGTGCCAGCAGCCCCAGTGGTGTGGCCGAGCAGTACTTC	CASSPSGVAEQYF
.	.	TRBV18	TRBJ1-1	TGTGCCAGCTCACCATCGACAGGTTTTAACACTGAAGCTTTCTTT	CASSPSTGFNTEAFF
.	.	TRBV18	TRBJ2-5	TGTGCCAGCTCACCACCGGTACAGGGTCAAGAGACCCAGTACTTC	CASSPPVQGQETQYF
.	TRBD1	TRBV5-4	TRBJ1-2	TGTGCCAGCAGCTTTGCCATACAGGGGAAAGGCTACACCTTC	CASSFAIQGKGYTF
.	.	TRBV7-2	TRBJ1-1	TGTGCCAGCAGCTTAAGGGGTGGGACTGAAGCTTTCTTT	CASSLRGGTEAFF
once	.	TRBV7-2	TRBJ1-1	TGTGCCAGCAGGCTAACAGGGCCCACTGAAGCTTTCTTT	CASRLTGPTEAFF
.	TRBD1	TRBV5-1	TRBJ1-2	TGCGCCAGCAGCAGGACAGGGTTTGACTATGGCTACACCTTC	CASSRTGFDYGYTF